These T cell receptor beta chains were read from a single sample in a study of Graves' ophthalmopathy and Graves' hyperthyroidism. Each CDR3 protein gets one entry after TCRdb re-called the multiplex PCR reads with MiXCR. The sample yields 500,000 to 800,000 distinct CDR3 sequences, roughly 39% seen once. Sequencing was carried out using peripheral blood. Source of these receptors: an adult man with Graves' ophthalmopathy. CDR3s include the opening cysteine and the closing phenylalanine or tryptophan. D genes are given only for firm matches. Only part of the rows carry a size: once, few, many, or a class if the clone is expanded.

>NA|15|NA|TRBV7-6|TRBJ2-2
CASSLAGEATGELFF
TGTGCCAGCAGCTTAGCTGGGGAAGCCACCGGGGAGCTGTTTTTT
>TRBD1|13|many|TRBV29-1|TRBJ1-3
CSVRTGGGNTIYF
TGCAGCGTGCGGACAGGGGGCGGAAACACCATATATTTT
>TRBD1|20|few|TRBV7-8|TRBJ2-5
CASSQDKGRGQAKNQETQYF
TGTGCCAGCAGCCAAGACAAGGGCAGGGGGCAGGCCAAGAACCAAGAGACCCAGTACTTC
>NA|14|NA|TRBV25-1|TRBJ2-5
CASSEYGGRETQYF
TGTGCCAGCAGTGAATATGGGGGGCGGGAGACCCAGTACTTC
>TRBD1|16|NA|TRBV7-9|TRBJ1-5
CASIYSRGAGNQPQHF
TGTGCCAGCATCTATTCCAGGGGGGCAGGCAATCAGCCCCAGCATTTT
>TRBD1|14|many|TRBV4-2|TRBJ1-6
CASSPGQGGSPLHF
TGTGCCAGCAGCCCAGGACAGGGGGGATCACCCCTCCACTTT
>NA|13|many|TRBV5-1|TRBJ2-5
CASSTLGDETQYF
TGCGCCAGCAGCACGTTAGGGGATGAGACCCAGTACTTC
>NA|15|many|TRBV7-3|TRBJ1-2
CASSLTPGGVNGYTF
TGTGCCAGCAGCTTAACGCCGGGCGGGGTTAATGGCTACACCTTC
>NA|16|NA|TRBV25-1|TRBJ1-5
CASSQDRGVSNQPQHF
TGTGCCAGCAGCCAAGATAGGGGGGTCAGCAATCAGCCCCAGCATTTT
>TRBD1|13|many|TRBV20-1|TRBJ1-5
CSARGRGLQPQHF
TGCAGTGCTAGAGGCAGGGGGCTTCAGCCCCAGCATTTT
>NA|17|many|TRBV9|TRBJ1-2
CASSVEASGTQGYGYTF
TGTGCCAGCAGCGTAGAGGCATCCGGGACACAGGGATATGGCTACACCTTC
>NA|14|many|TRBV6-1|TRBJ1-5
CASKVGGGRQPQHF
TGTGCCAGCAAGGTCGGGGGGGGAAGGCAGCCCCAGCATTTT
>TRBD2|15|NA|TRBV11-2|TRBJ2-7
CASSVRTSGRYEQYF
TGTGCCAGCAGCGTTCGGACTAGCGGACGCTACGAGCAGTACTTC
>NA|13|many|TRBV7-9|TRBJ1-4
CASSPQTNEKLFF
TGTGCCAGCAGCCCCCAGACTAATGAAAAACTGTTTTTT
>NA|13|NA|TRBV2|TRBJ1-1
CASPSARATEAFF
TGTGCCAGCCCCTCGGCCAGGGCCACTGAAGCTTTCTTT
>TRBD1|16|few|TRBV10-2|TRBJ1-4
CASSESGARGREKLFF
TGCGCCAGCAGTGAGTCCGGGGCCAGGGGGCGCGAAAAACTGTTTTTT
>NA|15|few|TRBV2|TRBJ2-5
CASSTHYRYQETQYF
TGTGCCAGCAGTACGCACTATCGGTACCAAGAGACCCAGTACTTC
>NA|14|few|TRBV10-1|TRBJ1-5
CASSDLAGYQPQHF
TGCGCCAGCAGTGATTTGGCAGGTTATCAGCCCCAGCATTTT
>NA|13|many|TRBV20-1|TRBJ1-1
CSARGEQGFLAFF
TGCAGTGCTAGAGGGGAACAGGGATTCTTAGCTTTCTTT
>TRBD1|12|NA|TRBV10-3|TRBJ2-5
CATEGQQETQYF
TGTGCCACCGAGGGACAGCAAGAGACCCAGTACTTC
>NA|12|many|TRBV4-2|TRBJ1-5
CASSQRGQPQHF
TGTGCCAGCAGCCAGAGAGGACAGCCCCAGCATTTT
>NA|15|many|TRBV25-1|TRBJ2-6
CASSARLAGANVLTF
TGTGCCAGCAGTGCACGCCTCGCTGGGGCCAACGTCCTGACTTTC
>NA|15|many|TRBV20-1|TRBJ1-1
CSARDMGGLNTEAFF
TGCAGTGCTAGAGATATGGGGGGCTTGAACACTGAAGCTTTCTTT
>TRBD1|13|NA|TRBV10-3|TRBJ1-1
CAITQGAGDEAFF
TGTGCCATCACCCAGGGGGCAGGCGATGAAGCTTTCTTT
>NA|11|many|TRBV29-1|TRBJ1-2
CSVEVLYGYTF
TGCAGCGTTGAAGTGCTATATGGCTACACCTTC
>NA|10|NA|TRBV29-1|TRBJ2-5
CSVEVWTVYF
TGCAGCGTTGAGGTATGGACGGTGTACTTC
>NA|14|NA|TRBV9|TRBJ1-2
CASSQEGYSYGYTF
TGTGCCAGCAGCCAAGAAGGGTACAGCTATGGCTACACCTTC
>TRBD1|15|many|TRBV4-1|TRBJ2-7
CASSQGRQGPYEQYF
TGCGCCAGCAGCCAAGGGCGACAGGGTCCCTACGAGCAGTACTTC
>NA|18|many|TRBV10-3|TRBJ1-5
CASSSRGRGRGGNQPQHF
TGTGCCAGCAGTTCACGGGGAAGGGGGAGGGGGGGCAATCAGCCCCAGCATTTT
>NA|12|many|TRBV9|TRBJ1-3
CASSTQGNTIYF
TGTGCCAGCAGCACCCAAGGAAACACCATATATTTT
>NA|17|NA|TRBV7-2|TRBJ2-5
CASSPGGGRGPGETQYF
TGTGCCAGCAGCCCAGGGGGGGGCAGGGGCCCGGGAGAGACCCAGTACTTC
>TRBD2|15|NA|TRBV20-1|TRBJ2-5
CSVQRGGLALETQYF
TGCAGTGTACAAAGGGGGGGACTAGCTTTGGAGACCCAGTACTTC
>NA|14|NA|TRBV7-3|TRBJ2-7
CASSPQGGAGEQYF
TGTGCCAGCAGCCCACAGGGGGGGGCTGGCGAGCAGTACTTC
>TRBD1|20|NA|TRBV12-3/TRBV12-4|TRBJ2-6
CASSAVFSGGRSSGANVLTF
TGTGCCAGCAGTGCGGTCTTTTCAGGGGGAAGGAGCTCTGGGGCCAACGTCCTGACTTTC
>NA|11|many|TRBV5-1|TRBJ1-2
CASSRQDSYTF
TGCGCCAGCAGCCGACAGGACAGCTACACCTTC
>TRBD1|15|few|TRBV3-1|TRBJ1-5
CASSHIDRGHQPQHF
TGTGCCAGCAGCCATATCGACAGGGGCCATCAGCCCCAGCATTTT
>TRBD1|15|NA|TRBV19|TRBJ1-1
CASSTWTGTFTEAFF
TGTGCCAGTAGTACCTGGACAGGGACGTTCACTGAAGCTTTCTTT
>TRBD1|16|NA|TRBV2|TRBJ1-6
CASSPRRDREVSDLHF
TGTGCCAGCTCACCACGCCGCGACAGGGAGGTTTCGGACCTCCACTTT
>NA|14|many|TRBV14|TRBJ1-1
CASSQDHENTEAFF
TGTGCCAGCAGCCAAGATCACGAGAACACTGAAGCTTTCTTT
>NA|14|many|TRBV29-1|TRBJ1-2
CSVQDSSINYGYTF
TGCAGCGTCCAGGACAGCTCGATTAACTATGGCTACACCTTC
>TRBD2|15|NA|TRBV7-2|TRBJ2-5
CASSPGDGGQETQYF
TGTGCCAGCAGCCCCGGCGACGGGGGGCAAGAGACCCAGTACTTC
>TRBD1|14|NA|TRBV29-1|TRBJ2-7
CSVVHPTGAYEQYF
TGCAGCGTTGTCCATCCGACAGGGGCCTACGAGCAGTACTTC
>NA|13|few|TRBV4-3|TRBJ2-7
CASSQIRGGEQYF
TGCGCCAGCAGCCAAATCAGGGGAGGGGAGCAGTACTTC
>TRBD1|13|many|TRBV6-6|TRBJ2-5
CASRDRGAETQYF
TGTGCCAGCAGAGACAGGGGGGCGGAGACCCAGTACTTC
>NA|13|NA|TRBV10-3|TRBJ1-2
CAIGTEGIYGYTF
TGTGCCATCGGGACTGAGGGTATTTATGGCTACACCTTC
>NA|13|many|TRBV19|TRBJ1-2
CAYDLGRDYGYTF
TGTGCCTATGATCTGGGGCGAGACTATGGCTACACCTTC
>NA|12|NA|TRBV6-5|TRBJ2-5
CASGLRKETQYF
TGTGCCAGCGGACTGCGCAAAGAGACCCAGTACTTC
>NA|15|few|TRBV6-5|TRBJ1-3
CASSSDFFSGNTIYF
TGTGCCAGCAGTTCCGACTTCTTCTCTGGAAACACCATATATTTT